The 9 T cell receptor beta chains given below trace back to one sample, sequenced in a study of Ad26.COV2.S vaccination and SARS-CoV-2 variants. Here immunoSEQ multiplex PCR was the method, and the copy in TCRdb shows in-frame clones only, minus some. Of about 350,000 clones listed, 86% are singletons. Treatment noted: roughly 19 received Ad26.COV2.S at low or high dose, single or two shots; about 5 received placebo; per-sample allocation not given. Collection of samples fell on day 63 after the first vaccine or placebo injection. The sequences come from peripheral blood, collected in a trial of Ad26.COV2.S vaccine versus placebo. These TCRs come from a person aged 18 to 59 who received the Ad26.COV2.S COVID-19 vaccine or a placebo.

This chain uses TRBV5-1 with TRBJ1-2, with TRBD1 matching over 10 bases. This CDR3 spans 17 amino acids. The germline V gene encodes CDR1 SGHRS and CDR2 YFSETQ. V was pared by 4 bases and J by 2 bases, with 11 bases of the junction left unmatched. The DNA of the CDR3 is TGCGCCAGCAGCCTTACCCTTGGACAGGGGGGAAACTATGGCTACACCTTC. Translation gives CASSLTLGQGGNYGYTF.

The chain has TRBV5-4 and TRBJ1-1; TRBD1 aligns across 7 bases. Per the germline V gene, CDR1 is SGHNT and CDR2 is YYREEE (reference sequence). The CDR3 spans 15 residues. Unmatched junction bases numbered 5, after V lost 1 base and J lost 2 bases. As DNA, the CDR3 is TGTGCCAGCAGCTTGACAGGGGCGTTTAACACTGAAGCTTTCTTT. It encodes CASSLTGAFNTEAFF.

The chain has TRBV24-1 and TRBJ2-2; no clear D gene. The CDR3 totals 13 residues. The ends were cut back, 7 bases at V and 2 bases at J, with 7 bases in the middle. Germline V gives CDR1 KGHDR, CDR2 SFDVKD. As DNA, the CDR3 is TGTGCCACCAGGGACGATAACACCGGGGAGCTGTTTTTT. As protein: CATRDDNTGELFF.

This sequence joins TRBV19 and TRBJ1-5, with D tentatively TRBD1 (5 bases). CDR3 length: 15 amino acids. Germline V CDR1 and CDR2: LNHDA, SQIVND (reference sequence). Trimming shortened V by 4 bases and J by 2 bases, and 12 bases separated the two germline ends. In DNA form, the CDR3 reads TGTGCCAGTAGTACTGGGCAGGGAGGCAATCAGCCCCAGCATTTT. As protein: CASSTGQGGNQPQHF.

This sequence joins TRBV21-1 and TRBJ2-1; TRBD1, the table's D call, lacks a check against the DNA. TRBV21-1 is annotated as a pseudogene. CDR3 size: 14 residues. CDR3 loop: CASSKGPGWNEQFF. The CDR3 coding sequence is TGTGCCAGCAGCAAAGGGCCAGGTTGGAATGAGCAGTTCTTC.

V usage is TRBV30 and J usage is TRBJ2-2; D is possibly TRBD2 (7 bases). In germline, CDR1 is GTSNPN, CDR2 SVGIG (reference sequence). The CDR3 length is 15 residues. V was shortened by 3 bases and J by 3 bases, with 14 bases between the two germline ends. CDR3: CAWSPGGRDTGELFF. DNA for the CDR3: TGTGCCTGGAGCCCCGGGGGGCGGGACACCGGGGAGCTGTTTTTT.

This rearrangement joins TRBV7-2 to TRBJ2-1; TRBD1 matches at 9 bases. The germline CDR1 and CDR2 sequences are SGHTA and FQGNSA. With V trimmed by 5 bases and J by 6 bases, 5 bases remained unmatched. The CDR3 runs to 14 residues. In nucleotides, the CDR3 is TGTGCCAGCAGCCGGGACAGGGCTATCAATGAGCAGTTCTTC. It is translated as CASSRDRAINEQFF.

V is TRBV4-2 and J is TRBJ2-2, with D possibly being TRBD2 (5 bases). The ends were cut back, 0 bases at V and 1 base at J, with 12 bases in the middle. Germline CDR1 LGHNA, CDR2 YNFKEQ. The CDR3 runs to 17 residues. The CDR3 DNA sequence: TGTGCCAGCAGCCAAGACCTGAGGAGGTGGAACACCGGGGAGCTGTTTTTT. Translated: CASSQDLRRWNTGELFF.

The J gene is TRBJ1-5, the V gene TRBV7-2, with a possible D match to TRBD1 (6 bases). The CDR3 runs to 15 residues. V lost 5 bases and J lost 4, with 15 bases in between. Germline V CDR1 and CDR2: SGHTA, FQGNSA. CDR3 bases: TGTGCCAGCAGCCCTCTAGGGGGAGAGAATCAGCCCCAGCATTTT. As protein: CASSPLGGENQPQHF.